The T cell receptor (beta chain) described here comes from a study of blood T cells in healthy people across ages. Losses at the gene ends were 5 bases for V and 4 bases for J; bases not matched to a gene: 12. The CDR3 contains 17 residues. Germline V gene lookup returns CDR1 MNHEY and CDR2 SMNVEV (reference sequence). A second PCR, run for about 6 to 11 cycles, used a sample-barcoded 5' primer plus a J-beta primer mix. TCRdb redid the calling of the 5' RACE reads with MiXCR, one entry per CDR3 protein. The sample records hundreds of thousands of distinct CDR3 sequences, about 24% being singletons. The same data also contributed to another study, on T cells of mothers and their children. From that paper: Mothers and children who were related shared slightly more overlap than unrelated pairs, but not significantly more.

Input material: blood. The receptor comes from a boy aged 10-17 years in good health. This rearrangement joins TRBV27 to TRBJ2-3; 10 nucleotides agree with TRBD2. This CDR3 reads CASSPPQLAGVADTQYF. The CDR3 bases are TGTGCCAGCAGTCCACCACAGCTAGCGGGAGTCGCAGATACGCAGTATTTT.